A selection of T cell receptor beta chains follows, all from one sample in a study of blood T cell repertoires in COVID-19. Clones were read by immunoSEQ multiplex PCR, and TCRdb kept only the in-frame ones, dropping some. The table has about 310,000 clones, more than 75% seen once. The sample consisted of peripheral blood. These receptors were collected from a man aged 45-60 years with active or convalescent COVID-19. Each CDR3 is given with its conserved first and last residue. The D gene is left open where the match is weak. Size values are once, few and many counts, or a class for expanded clones, and some rows have none.

D,size,V,J,DNA,CDR3
-,-,TRBV5-1,TRBJ2-3,TGCGCCAGCAGCTTACAGGGTGCGGGCGATACGCAGTATTTT,CASSLQGAGDTQYF
TRBD1,-,TRBV7-9,TRBJ1-2,TGTGCCAGCAGCAAGCAGGCTCCAGGACAGGGGGCGGAGGGCTACACCTTC,CASSKQAPGQGAEGYTF
-,-,TRBV9,TRBJ2-7,TGTGCCAGCAGCGTAAACACCAACTCCTACGAGCAGTACTTC,CASSVNTNSYEQYF
-,-,TRBV2,TRBJ2-7,TGTGCCAGCAGAGAGTCTTACGAGCAGTACTTC,CASRESYEQYF
TRBD1,-,TRBV24-1,TRBJ2-5,TGTGCCACCAGTGAATCCGACAGGGGGCGAGAGACCCAGTACTTC,CATSESDRGRETQYF
-,-,TRBV6-6,TRBJ2-7,TGTGCCAGCAGAACAGGATCCTTTGGCGAGCAGTACTTC,CASRTGSFGEQYF
-,-,TRBV18,TRBJ1-3,TGTGCCAGCTCACCCGGACAGAGCTCTGGAAACACCATATATTTT,CASSPGQSSGNTIYF
-,-,TRBV28,TRBJ1-5,TGTGCCAGCAGAGGGGCCTTAGGGGGTCTAAGCAATCAGCCCCAGCATTTT,CASRGALGGLSNQPQHF
TRBD1,few,TRBV7-9,TRBJ2-7,TGTGCCAGCAGCAGGGGGCCCGGGACAGGCGAACCCTACGAGCAGTACTTC,CASSRGPGTGEPYEQYF
-,-,TRBV15,TRBJ2-7,TGTGCCACCAGCAGAGATTCCGGGAATCTGGACGAGCAGTACTTC,CATSRDSGNLDEQYF
-,-,TRBV25-1,TRBJ2-3,TGTGCCAGCAGTGAGACGGCTAGCGGCACAGATACGCAGTATTTT,CASSETASGTDTQYF
TRBD1,-,TRBV19,TRBJ1-5,TGTGCCAGTAGTATGCCCCGGACAGGGTTTGCTCAGCCCCAGCATTTT,CASSMPRTGFAQPQHF
-,-,TRBV29-1,TRBJ2-7,TGCAGCGTTGAATCCAGTCTCTACGAGCAGTACTTC,CSVESSLYEQYF
-,-,TRBV4-2,TRBJ2-5,TGTGCCAGCAGCCAAGGACCCGGCTCTAGTGTGGAGACCCAGTACTTC,CASSQGPGSSVETQYF
TRBD2,-,TRBV4-2,TRBJ2-7,TGTGCCAGCAGCCCCGCCGGGACTAGCGGGAACTACGAGCAGTACTTC,CASSPAGTSGNYEQYF
-,-,TRBV21-1,TRBJ2-1,TGTGCCAGCAGCGCGCGGGACAGCCGGCCCTACAATGAGCAGTTCTTC,CASSARDSRPYNEQFF
-,-,TRBV7-2,TRBJ1-2,TGTGCCAGCAGCTTAAGCCAGGTCGGCTACACCTTC,CASSLSQVGYTF
-,-,TRBV6-5,TRBJ1-5,TGTGCCAGCAGTTGGCTTCCGAAGGGGCAGCCCCAGCATTTT,CASSWLPKGQPQHF
-,-,TRBV30,TRBJ1-6,TGTGCCTGGAGTGTACCCCCAGGGCCGAATTCACCCCTCCACTTT,CAWSVPPGPNSPLHF
TRBD1,-,TRBV5-1,TRBJ1-4,TGCGCCAGCAGCTCCACAGGGGCGGGTGGGGAAAAACTGTTTTTT,CASSSTGAGGEKLFF
-,-,TRBV10-3,TRBJ1-3,TGTGCCATCTCCAATGTAAACACCATATATTTT,CAISNVNTIYF
-,-,TRBV5-1,TRBJ2-7,TGCGCCAGCAGCCAAACCGAACAGGGTGGCGAGCAGTACTTC,CASSQTEQGGEQYF
TRBD1,-,TRBV3-1/TRBV3-2,TRBJ2-2,TGTGCCAGCAGCCAGAAGGGGGCGGGCGGGGAGCTGTTTTTT,CASSQKGAGGELFF
-,-,TRBV5-4,TRBJ2-7,TGTGCCAGCAGCTTGGCGCAGGGCGACGAGCAGTACTTC,CASSLAQGDEQYF